The 10 T cell receptor beta chains given below trace back to one sample, sequenced in a study of T cell repertoires in cytomegalovirus infection (dated by TCRdb to the late 2010s). According to the study, the label for this sample's treatment or condition signals: in vitro stimulation with specific CMV peptide epitopes to enrich CMV-specific T cells. No cognate antigen is known for these TCRs. Sequenced on an Illumina HiSeq 1500. The public reads were run again by TCRdb, first through fastp at Q25 and then through MiXCR, and only productive beta chains were kept. One record per CDR3 amino acid sequence lists the most common genes and DNA. For this sample the table gives about 830,000 distinct CDR3 sequences, of which less than 35% were detected only once. Around an eighth of the sample belongs to the ten largest clones. The material sequenced was cultured CD8+ T cells from PBMCs, taken from culture after CMV antigen stimulation. The receptors come from a human donor in good health (CMV status not recorded). Some clones in this sample may be carry-over from other donors' samples.

This clonotype came up a few times. This chain uses TRBV7-9 with TRBJ2-3, with 8 positions matching TRBD2. The CDR3 has 16 residues. With 4 bases clipped from V and 3 bases from J, the junction kept 9 bases outside the gene matches. Germline assignment: CDR1 SEHNR and CDR2 FQNEAQ (reference sequence). The CDR3 loop is CASSSAWSGGTDTQYF. CDR3 DNA sequence: TGTGCCAGCAGCTCAGCCTGGTCGGGGGGGACAGATACGCAGTATTTT.

This clonotype occurred a few times. This chain connects TRBV14 to TRBJ2-1, with D perhaps being TRBD1 or TRBD2 (5 bases each). Trimming took off 4 bases at V and 7 bases at J, with 17 bases between the two ends. CDR3 length: 15 amino acids. Germline CDR1 is SGHDN and CDR2 is FVKESK. The CDR3 bases are TGTGCCAGCAGCCCCGGTTCCTCCTGGGGGAATGAGCAGTTCTTC. Translating gives CASSPGSSWGNEQFF.

This chain connects TRBV5-6 to TRBJ2-7; D is perhaps TRBD1 or TRBD2 (5 bases each). There are 15 residues in the CDR3. Trimming removed 1 base from V and 5 bases from J, with 16 bases in between. Germline-derived CDR1 and CDR2 are SGHDT and YYEEEE. The CDR3 DNA follows: TGTGCCAGCAGCTTGTGGGGGTGGCGAGGAAACGAGCAGTACTTC. Translating it yields CASSLWGWRGNEQYF.

In this sample, this clonotype turned up many times. This chain uses TRBV7-6 with TRBJ1-6; D gene unclear. The germline CDR1 and CDR2 sequences are SGHVS and FNYEAQ. V lost 0 bases and J 6 bases, leaving 9 bases between the germline ends. The CDR3 has 15 amino acids. The CDR3 reads CASSLAAGVNSPLHF. The CDR3 coding sequence is TGTGCCAGCAGCTTAGCTGCAGGAGTTAATTCACCCCTCCACTTT.

This clonotype was found many times. The V gene is TRBV7-8, the J gene TRBJ2-3; D is unclear. The CDR3 sequence is 15 residues long. Trimming stripped 1 base from V and 6 bases from J, with 14 bases between. The germline V gene has CDR1 SGHVS and CDR2 FQNEAQ. The CDR3 spells CASSLGPTTLDTQYF. DNA of the CDR3: TGTGCCAGCAGCTTAGGGCCTACCACCTTGGATACGCAGTATTTT.

In this sample, this clonotype turned up many times. The chain links TRBV7-2 to TRBJ2-5; possible D gene TRBD1, 6 bases. Germline lookup yields CDR1 SGHTA and CDR2 FQGNSA. The CDR3 is made up of 14 amino acids. V shed 2 bases and J shed 3 bases, with 10 bases lying between them. The CDR3: CASSLRTAKETQYF. The CDR3 DNA reads TGTGCCAGCAGCTTAAGGACAGCAAAAGAGACCCAGTACTTC.

The V and J genes are TRBV7-2 and TRBJ2-5, with TRBD2 identical over 7 bases. Per germline, CDR1 SGHTA and CDR2 FQGNSA. The CDR3 spans 13 residues. V lost 4 bases, J lost 2 bases, and 1 base stayed unmatched. The CDR3 region is CASSWGGQETQYF. The DNA of the CDR3 is TGTGCCAGCAGCTGGGGGGGGCAAGAGACCCAGTACTTC.

The V and J genes are TRBV7-3 and TRBJ2-1, with D possibly TRBD2 on 7 matching bases. V lost 0 bases and J 4 bases, leaving 13 bases between the germline ends. The CDR3 loop spans 16 amino acids. Germline V gene lookup returns CDR1 SGHTA and CDR2 FQGTGA. The CDR3 coding sequence is TGTGCCAGCAGCTTAACGATGCGGGGGCGATACAATGAGCAGTTCTTC. Its protein is CASSLTMRGRYNEQFF.

V gene TRBV6-2 or TRBV6-3 combines with J gene TRBJ1-6; a weak D match, TRBD1 (5 bases). The CDR3 covers 13 residues. Germline loops: CDR1 MNHEY, CDR2 SVGEGT. V lost 7 bases and J lost 9, with 13 bases in between. The CDR3 DNA is TGTGCCAGCACTCTGGGGGTTGGTTCACCCCTCCACTTT. It is translated as CASTLGVGSPLHF.

The chain employs TRBV4-1 and TRBJ2-1; TRBD2 aligns across 7 bases. CDR3 length: 11 amino acids. Unmatched junction bases numbered 0, after V lost 1 base and J lost 12 bases. Germline V gives CDR1 MGHRA, CDR2 YSYEKL. The chain's CDR3 is CASSQGGGQFF. The DNA for the CDR3 is TGCGCCAGCAGCCAAGGGGGGGGGCAGTTCTTC.